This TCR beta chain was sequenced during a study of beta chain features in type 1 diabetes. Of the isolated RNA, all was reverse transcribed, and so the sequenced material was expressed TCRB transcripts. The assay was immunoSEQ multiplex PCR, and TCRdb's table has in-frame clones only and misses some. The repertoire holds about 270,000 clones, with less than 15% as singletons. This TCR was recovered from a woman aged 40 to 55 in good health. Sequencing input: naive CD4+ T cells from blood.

The CDR3 DNA reads TGTGCCAGCAGCCCCCCCGGTGGCTATGGCTACACCTTC. Translation: CASSPPGGYGYTF. This sequence joins TRBV11-2 and TRBJ1-2, with no clear D. The germline CDR1 and CDR2 sequences are SGHAT and FQNNGV. The CDR3 runs 13 residues. V was cut by 5 bases and J by 4 bases, with 11 bases left in between.